The rows below give T cell receptor beta chains drawn from one sample of a study of OX40 agonist ivuxolimab in advanced cancers. Sequencing was performed with immunoSEQ multiplex PCR; in TCRdb, only in-frame clones are kept and a portion is missing. The sample gives around 8,000 clones, 65% to 80% of which show up once; roughly half is in the top ten. The specimen comprised CD4+ or CD8+ T cells sorted from blood, sampled in a trial of the OX40 agonist ivuxolimab. The receptor source for this set is an adult with an advanced solid tumor such as melanoma, head and neck, liver or kidney cancer. Both conserved end residues are part of each CDR3. The order of the fields is D gene, CDR3 length, clone size, J gene, V gene, CDR3 protein, CDR3 DNA. The D gene is left open where the match is weak. Size values are once, few and many counts, or a class for expanded clones, and some rows have none.

D gene: NA; CDR3 length: 16; clone size: NA; J gene: TRBJ1-5; V gene: TRBV7-2; CDR3 protein: CASSLVSGHSNQPQHF; CDR3 DNA: TGTGCCAGCAGCTTAGTCTCGGGACATAGCAATCAGCCCCAGCATTTT
D gene: NA; CDR3 length: 13; clone size: many; J gene: TRBJ1-3; V gene: TRBV10-3; CDR3 protein: CAADGLSGNTIYF; CDR3 DNA: TGTGCCGCAGACGGCCTCTCTGGAAACACCATATATTTT
D gene: TRBD2; CDR3 length: 16; clone size: NA; J gene: TRBJ2-2; V gene: TRBV29-1; CDR3 protein: CSVEGHMTSGTGELFF; CDR3 DNA: TGCAGCGTTGAAGGCCACATGACTAGCGGCACCGGGGAGCTGTTTTTT
D gene: TRBD1; CDR3 length: 15; clone size: NA; J gene: TRBJ2-7; V gene: TRBV9; CDR3 protein: CASSVDGRTGVEQYF; CDR3 DNA: TGTGCCAGCAGCGTAGATGGTCGGACAGGGGTCGAGCAGTACTTC
D gene: NA; CDR3 length: 14; clone size: NA; J gene: TRBJ1-4; V gene: TRBV6-6; CDR3 protein: CASSYNKGTEKLFF; CDR3 DNA: TGTGCCAGCAGTTATAACAAGGGGACTGAAAAACTGTTTTTT
D gene: NA; CDR3 length: 15; clone size: NA; J gene: TRBJ1-6; V gene: TRBV2; CDR3 protein: CASKQGRSYNSPLHF; CDR3 DNA: TGTGCCAGCAAGCAGGGGCGGTCCTATAATTCACCCCTCCACTTT
D gene: NA; CDR3 length: 13; clone size: NA; J gene: TRBJ1-1; V gene: TRBV19; CDR3 protein: CASSLGRATEAFF; CDR3 DNA: TGTGCCAGTAGCCTTGGACGAGCCACTGAAGCTTTCTTT
D gene: NA; CDR3 length: 13; clone size: NA; J gene: TRBJ1-1; V gene: TRBV7-9; CDR3 protein: CASSLAYPGGAFF; CDR3 DNA: TGTGCCAGCAGCTTAGCTTACCCCGGGGGGGCTTTCTTT
D gene: NA; CDR3 length: 11; clone size: NA; J gene: TRBJ1-1; V gene: TRBV11-2; CDR3 protein: CASSSGREAFF; CDR3 DNA: TGTGCCAGCAGCTCGGGACGTGAAGCTTTCTTT
D gene: TRBD2; CDR3 length: 12; clone size: NA; J gene: TRBJ2-1; V gene: TRBV29-1; CDR3 protein: CSDGGGGNEQFF; CDR3 DNA: TGCAGCGACGGGGGGGGCGGGAATGAGCAGTTCTTC
D gene: TRBD2; CDR3 length: 16; clone size: NA; J gene: TRBJ2-1; V gene: TRBV7-8; CDR3 protein: CASSHGTSGALNEQFF; CDR3 DNA: TGTGCCAGCAGCCACGGGACTAGCGGGGCTTTAAATGAGCAGTTCTTC
D gene: NA; CDR3 length: 13; clone size: NA; J gene: TRBJ1-1; V gene: TRBV6-6; CDR3 protein: CASSLRENTEAFF; CDR3 DNA: TGTGCCAGCAGCCTAAGGGAGAACACTGAAGCTTTCTTT
D gene: NA; CDR3 length: 14; clone size: few; J gene: TRBJ1-2; V gene: TRBV9; CDR3 protein: CASSLDSPNYGYTF; CDR3 DNA: TGTGCCAGCAGCCTGGACAGCCCTAACTATGGCTACACCTTC
D gene: TRBD2; CDR3 length: 16; clone size: NA; J gene: TRBJ2-2; V gene: TRBV18; CDR3 protein: CASSPVSGDGTGELFF; CDR3 DNA: TGTGCCAGCTCACCCGTCAGCGGGGACGGCACCGGGGAGCTGTTTTTT
D gene: NA; CDR3 length: 15; clone size: NA; J gene: TRBJ1-5; V gene: TRBV19; CDR3 protein: CASSIAAQSNQPQHF; CDR3 DNA: TGTGCCAGTAGTATAGCGGCACAGAGCAATCAGCCCCAGCATTTT